The next 22 T cell receptor beta chains were all read from a single sample in a study of T cells in tumors and immune-related adverse events. The data were produced by immunoSEQ multiplex PCR, yet TCRdb's version contains in-frame clones alone and is incomplete. The sample records thousands of clones, roughly four fifths being singletons. The sequenced sample was skin tissue, obtained from a patient treated with anti-PD-1 therapy. These receptors originate from a female donor with metastatic renal cell carcinoma.

The chain couples TRBV27 to TRBJ1-2; 11 bases line up with TRBD1. The CDR3 is made up of 15 amino acids. V gave up 1 base and J gave up 4 bases; unmatched junction bases: 2. The germline CDR1 and CDR2 sequences are MNHEY and SMNVEV (reference sequence). CDR3 sequence (DNA): TGTGCCAGCAGTTTATGGGGACAGGGGGGCTATGGCTACACCTTC. Its translation: CASSLWGQGGYGYTF.

The J gene is TRBJ2-5, the V gene TRBV10-2; perhaps TRBD2 as D (7 bases). Trimming pared 2 bases from V and 6 bases from J, leaving 19 bases between. Per germline, CDR1 WSHSY and CDR2 SAAADI. This CDR3 is 16 amino acids long. CDR3 residues: CASSEMGGPFGKTQYF. CDR3 coding DNA: TGCGCCAGCAGTGAGATGGGGGGGCCGTTCGGAAAGACCCAGTACTTC.

The CDR3 region is CASSQRTGNGYTF. The CDR3 nucleotides are TGTGCCAGCAGTCAAAGGACAGGGAATGGCTACACCTTC. The chain recombines TRBV27 with TRBJ1-2, with 8 bases identical to TRBD1. The CDR3 is 13 amino acids. From germline, CDR1 is MNHEY and CDR2 SMNVEV (reference sequence). Trimming cost V 5 bases and J 6 bases; bases outside gene matches: 5.

The chain has TRBV2 and TRBJ2-1; D tentatively reads TRBD1 or TRBD2 (6 bases each). Germline V gives CDR1 SNHLY, CDR2 FYNNEI. The CDR3 is 13 amino acids. The V end lost 3 bases, the J end lost 8 bases, and 11 bases lay between the germline ends. CDR3 protein: CASSDTGAYEQFF. The CDR3 coding sequence is TGTGCCAGCAGTGATACGGGGGCTTATGAGCAGTTCTTC.

The V call is TRBV7-9, the J call TRBJ1-2; weak D call: TRBD1 (5 bases). The V end was cut by 5 bases, the J end by 5 bases, with 21 bases between. Germline V gene sequence: CDR1 SEHNR, CDR2 FQNEAQ (reference sequence). The CDR3 is made up of 16 amino acids. CDR3 region: CASSPTDTRVTYGYTF. CDR3 DNA sequence: TGTGCCAGCAGCCCGACGGACACCAGGGTGACATATGGCTACACCTTC.

The chain has TRBV10-1 and TRBJ2-1; 13 bases map to TRBD2. CDR1 WNHNN and CDR2 SYGVQD come from the germline V gene (reference sequence). The CDR3 contains 15 residues. V lost 3 bases and J lost 8; bases outside the gene matches: 4. CDR3 in DNA: TGCGCCAGCAGTGACCCCGGACTAGCGGGGGATGAGCAGTTCTTC. It yields the protein CASSDPGLAGDEQFF.

A few counts support this clone. V and J are TRBV30 and TRBJ1-6; D is perhaps TRBD1 (5 bases). The CDR3 is 14 amino acids. Trimming left V 0 bases short and J 6 bases short, with 9 bases between. The germline CDR1 and CDR2 sequences are GTSNPN and SVGIG (reference sequence). The CDR3 loop is CAWSVSRVNSPLHF. In DNA form, the CDR3 reads TGTGCCTGGAGTGTCTCCAGGGTTAATTCACCCCTCCACTTT.

The chain recombines TRBV2 with TRBJ1-1; 7 bases fit TRBD1. The junction had 7 bases not matched to a gene; V was cut back by 5 bases and J by 4 bases. CDR3 length equals 14 residues. Germline lookup yields CDR1 SNHLY and CDR2 FYNNEI. The CDR3 sequence: CASSRTGVGTEAFF. The CDR3 DNA sequence: TGTGCCAGCAGTCGTACAGGGGTGGGCACTGAAGCTTTCTTT.

A note on this clone: A junction boundary mismatches the germline segment, possibly from a read error. This CDR3 is also generated by other DNA sequences in the sample. V is TRBV4-1 and J is TRBJ1-5, with 8 nucleotides matching TRBD1. This CDR3 spans 16 amino acids. CDR1 and CDR2 (germline): MGHRA, YSYEKL. CDR3 in amino acids: CASSQDDRGGDQPQHF. CDR3 coding DNA: TGCGCCAGCAGCCAAGATGACAGGGGAGGTGATCAGCCCCAACATTTT.

This clone was counted once. The V and J genes are TRBV7-8 and TRBJ1-1; no firm D call. CDR3 length: 14 residues. The ends were cut back, 1 base at V and 1 base at J, with 7 bases in the middle. From germline, CDR1 is SGHVS and CDR2 FQNEAQ. The CDR3 region has the DNA TGTGCCAGCAGCTTAGTTTCGGGGAACACTGAAGCTTTCTTT. Translation gives CASSLVSGNTEAFF.

The chain combines TRBV4-3 with TRBJ1-3; D is ambiguous. The CDR3 has 16 residues. Germline assignment: CDR1 LGHNA and CDR2 YSLEER. V lost 2 bases and J 0 bases, leaving 11 bases between the germline ends. The DNA of the CDR3 is TGCGCCAGCAGCCAATCTGTTGGTCACTCTGGAAACACCATATATTTT. Its translation: CASSQSVGHSGNTIYF.

The chain couples TRBV7-9 to TRBJ1-1; D is undetermined. CDR3 length: 16 amino acids. V lost 0 bases and J 0 bases, leaving 11 bases between the germline ends. Germline V gene lookup returns CDR1 SEHNR and CDR2 FQNEAQ (reference sequence). The CDR3 DNA reads as TGTGCCAGCAGCTTAGCGCACGGCAGACTGAACACTGAAGCTTTCTTT. Its translation: CASSLAHGRLNTEAFF.

In DNA form, the CDR3 reads TGCGCCAGCAGCTTGGCGCTAGATCTCTACAATGAGCAGTTCTTC. This encodes CASSLALDLYNEQFF. The chain carries TRBV5-1 and TRBJ2-1; no definite D call. CDR1 and CDR2 (germline): SGHRS, YFSETQ. The CDR3 sequence is 15 residues long. Trimming took 0 bases from V and 3 from J, leaving 10 bases between them.

The genes are TRBV11-2 and TRBJ1-4; 9 bases are shared with TRBD1. CDR3 length: 15 amino acids. The V segment lost 3 bases and the J segment 6 bases; nucleotides outside the gene matches: 5. Germline V lookup: CDR1 SGHAT, CDR2 FQNNGV. DNA for the CDR3: TGTGCCAGCAGCTTTGGGACAGGGATAGATGAAAAACTGTTTTTT. It specifies CASSFGTGIDEKLFF. Combining the CDR3 with reference TRBV11-2 and TRBJ1-4 gives the whole variable domain EAGVAQSPRYKIIEKRQSVAFWCNPISGHATLYWYQQILGQGPKLLIQFQNNGVVDDSQLPKDRFSAERLKGVDSTLKIQPAKLEDSAVYLCASSFGTGIDEKLFFGSGTQLSVL.

This chain uses TRBV6-1 with TRBJ1-1; no firm D call. The CDR3 extends over 14 amino acids. Trimming removed 6 bases from V and 2 bases from J, with 13 bases in between. Germline lookup yields CDR1 MNHNS and CDR2 SASEGT. Here the CDR3 DNA reads TGTGCCAGCAGGAACAAGGCCCTAAACACTGAAGCTTTCTTT. Protein: CASRNKALNTEAFF.

In its sample, this clone was seen a few times. This CDR3 is CASGISGRYNEQFF. The CDR3 nucleotides are TGTGCCAGCGGTATTAGCGGGAGATACAATGAGCAGTTCTTC. J is TRBJ2-1 and V is TRBV6-1, with TRBD2 matching over 9 bases. CDR3 size: 14 residues. Trimming at V came to 8 bases and at J to 4 bases, leaving 6 bases not matched to a gene. Looked up from germline, CDR1 is MNHNS and CDR2 is SASEGT.

The gene calls are TRBV27 and TRBJ1-2; 10 nucleotides align to TRBD1. The germline V gene encodes CDR1 MNHEY and CDR2 SMNVEV (reference sequence). The CDR3 is 15 residues long. V was clipped by 4 bases and J by 7 bases; unmatched bases: 9. The chain's CDR3 is CASSSGQGSGSGYTF. CDR3 nucleotides: TGTGCCAGCAGTTCGGGACAGGGGTCCGGAAGTGGCTACACCTTC.

This chain joins TRBV19 and TRBJ1-5, with D uncertain. Per the germline V gene, CDR1 is LNHDA and CDR2 is SQIVND (reference sequence). The V gene lost 8 bases and the J gene lost 3 bases, with 20 bases spanning the gap. The CDR3 runs to 16 residues. The CDR3: CASGNLDGRFNQPQHF. CDR3 nucleotides: TGTGCCAGTGGGAACTTGGACGGCCGCTTCAATCAGCCCCAGCATTTT. Using reference TRBV19 and TRBJ1-5 for the parts outside the CDR3, the full variable domain is DGGITQSPKYLFRKEGQNVTLSCEQNLNHDAMYWYRQDPGQGLRLIYYSQIVNDFQKGDIAEGYSVSREKKESFPLTVTSAQKNPTAFYLCASGNLDGRFNQPQHFGDGTRLSIL.

To note about this clone: Compared with germline, one end of the junction differs, possibly owing to a read error. The V gene is TRBV7-2, the J gene TRBJ2-3; 11 nucleotides line up with TRBD2. CDR3 length equals 13 residues. Looked up from germline, CDR1 is SGHTA and CDR2 is FQGNSA. The CDR3 reads CASGLAGSDMQYF. CDR3 DNA sequence: TGTGCCAGCGGACTAGCGGGTTCGGATATGCAGTATTTT.

This clone was observed once. The chain employs TRBV15 and TRBJ1-2; D gene uncertain. The germline V and J ends were trimmed by 0 bases and 0 bases, with 11 bases remaining between them. The CDR3 extends over 16 amino acids. Germline V gene data show CDR1 as LNHNV and CDR2 as YYDKDF (reference sequence). CDR3 amino acids: CATSRDYGQANYGYTF. In DNA, the CDR3 is TGTGCCACCAGCAGAGATTATGGGCAAGCTAACTATGGCTACACCTTC. Variable domain in full (rest from reference TRBV15 and TRBJ1-2): DAMVIQNPRYQVTQFGKPVTLSCSQTLNHNVMYWYQQKSSQAPKLLFHYYDKDFNNEADTPDNFQSRRPNTSFCFLDIRSPGLGDTAMYLCATSRDYGQANYGYTFGSGTRLTVV.

This clone appeared a single time. The CDR3 DNA reads as TGTGCCAGCAGCCCGACAGGGTTAAACTATGGCTACACCTTC. Translation gives CASSPTGLNYGYTF. The chain links TRBV7-9 to TRBJ1-2; 7 positions agree with TRBD1. After removal of 5 bases from V and 2 bases from J, the junction contained 5 bases not matched to a gene. CDR3 length: 14 amino acids. Germline loops: CDR1 SEHNR, CDR2 FQNEAQ (reference sequence).

This chain connects TRBV11-3 to TRBJ2-7, with D possibly being TRBD1 (7 bases). The CDR3 sequence is 14 residues long. Germline CDR1 and CDR2: SGHNT and YENEEA. The germline V and J ends were trimmed by 4 bases and 0 bases, with 10 bases remaining between them. The CDR3: CASSYQGGSYEQYF. CDR3 coding DNA: TGTGCCAGCAGCTATCAGGGGGGCTCCTACGAGCAGTACTTC.